This T cell receptor beta chain was sequenced for a study of shared clonotypes between healthy human individuals. Across the study: Donors were a couple of women and a few men aged 18 to 49.

Per the germline V gene, CDR1 is GTSNPN and CDR2 is SVGIG (reference sequence). CDR3 length: 13 residues. V lost 1 base, J lost 3 bases, and 7 bases lay in between. In the case of this clone: The antigen is undetermined.

The investigators split CD4+ cells into a CD45RA+ naive subset and a CD45RA-negative memory subset. General study points: Researchers sampled only blood; tissue repertoires likely differ.

Method: immunoSEQ multiplex PCR; TCRdb's copy keeps in-frame clones and lacks some. The repertoire holds about 2.4 million clones, around nine tenths seen once, with over 0.12% in the top ten. The receptor's source is a man younger than 30 in good health. Material for sequencing was naive CD4+ T cells sorted from blood. The subset: CD45RA+ positively selected. The chain combines TRBV30 with TRBJ1-5; D ambiguous. Here the CDR3 DNA reads TGTGCCTGGAGTGCCCAGAACAATCAGCCCCAGCATTTT. It is translated as CAWSAQNNQPQHF.